This section outlines one T cell receptor (beta chain) sequence together with its context. Antigen: not known. Some clones are missing from TCRdb's copy, which holds only in-frame ones; the method was immunoSEQ multiplex PCR. This repertoire shows under 25,000 clones, about 70% found once; its top ten account for roughly 0.9%. This CDR3 has 15 residues. After removal of 1 base from V and 3 bases from J, the junction contained 3 bases not matched to a gene. CDR1 is SGDLS and CDR2 is YYNGEE in the germline V gene. This sample was taken from a study of regulatory dendritic cells for organ transplantation. Overall study results and limits: Memory CD8+ clonal expansion seemed more limited with regulatory than mature dendritic cells.

Sequencing used memory CD4+ T cells from blood. The subset is: CD45RO+ memory T cells. This clonotype was sampled from a human donor in good health. The chain recombines TRBV9 with TRBJ2-5; TRBD1 agrees at 10 bases. This chain's CDR3 is CASSVTGTGEETQYF. The CDR3 DNA is TGTGCCAGCAGCGTAACCGGGACAGGGGAAGAGACCCAGTACTTC.